Below are 24 T cell receptor beta chains sequenced from a single sample in a study of PD-L1 blockade in urothelial cancer. This sample's time point: peripheral blood 6 weeks after treatment start. Some clones are missing from TCRdb's copy, which holds only in-frame ones; the method was immunoSEQ multiplex PCR. The sample records 100,000 to 150,000 clones, more than 70% being singletons. Sequenced here: PBMCs, sampled around atezolizumab (anti-PD-L1) treatment. The receptor set was obtained from a man between 50 and 59 years old with urothelial cancer.

The rearrangement joins TRBV5-1 to TRBJ2-1, with D possibly matching TRBD1 (6 bases). The length of the CDR3 is 15 residues. The V and J ends lost 1 base and 4 bases respectively, with 12 bases between them. In germline, CDR1 is SGHRS, CDR2 YFSETQ. The CDR3 reads CASSLLDSLYNEQFF. The CDR3 DNA reads as TGCGCCAGCAGCTTGTTGGACAGTCTATACAATGAGCAGTTCTTC.

This clone was observed a single time. The chain uses TRBV6-5 and TRBJ2-7, with D possibly matching TRBD2 (5 bases). The CDR3 consists of 11 residues. Germline CDR1 is MNHEY and CDR2 is SVGAGI. Trimming pared 5 bases from V and 8 bases from J, leaving 10 bases between. The CDR3 spells CASSDASKQYF. The CDR3 DNA reads as TGTGCCAGCAGTGACGCTAGCAAGCAGTACTTC.

The chain is built from TRBV28 and TRBJ2-7; D is perhaps TRBD1 (5 bases). V was shortened by 7 bases and J by 12 bases, with 22 bases between the two germline ends. The CDR3 contains 13 residues. CDR1 MDHEN and CDR2 SYDVKM come from the germline V gene. The CDR3 sequence: CASTFGALGHPYF. DNA for the CDR3: TGTGCCAGCACCTTTGGGGCTCTAGGACATCCGTACTTC.

The CDR3 sequence: CASGPGSYNEQFF. Here the CDR3 DNA reads TGTGCCAGCGGTCCGGGATCCTACAATGAGCAGTTCTTC. This rearrangement joins TRBV28 to TRBJ2-1; D may be TRBD2 (5 bases). Trimming stripped 8 bases from V and 1 base from J, with 9 bases between. Per germline, CDR1 MDHEN and CDR2 SYDVKM. CDR3 length: 13 residues. Looking up the rest from reference TRBV28 and TRBJ2-1 gives the full variable domain: DVKVTQSSRYLVKRTGEKVFLECVQDMDHENMFWYRQDPGLGLRLIYFSYDVKMKEKGDIPEGYSVSREKKERFSLILESASTNQTSMYLCASGPGSYNEQFFGPGTRLTVL.

The gene calls are TRBV9 and TRBJ2-5; 8 bases are a match to TRBD2. The germline CDR1 and CDR2 sequences are SGDLS and YYNGEE. V lost 6 bases to trimming and J lost 3 bases; unmatched junction nucleotides: 10. The CDR3 runs 15 residues. The CDR3 is CASTKAAGGKETQYF. The CDR3, as DNA: TGTGCCAGCACCAAAGCGGCGGGAGGAAAAGAGACCCAGTACTTC.

This clone occurred a few times. The chain is built from TRBV2 and TRBJ1-5; no reliable D call. This CDR3 is built from 13 residues. In germline, CDR1 is SNHLY, CDR2 FYNNEI. The germline V and J ends were trimmed by 1 base and 4 bases, with 5 bases remaining between them. The CDR3 DNA is TGTGCCAGCAGTGAAGGTCGGAATCAGCCCCAGCATTTT. It codes for CASSEGRNQPQHF. The full variable domain, with the rest looked up from reference TRBV2 and TRBJ1-5, is EPEVTQTPSHQVTQMGQEVILRCVPISNHLYFYWYRQILGQKVEFLVSFYNNEISEKSEIFDDQFSVERPDGSNFTLKIRSTKLEDSAMYFCASSEGRNQPQHFGDGTRLSIL.

The chain employs TRBV15 and TRBJ2-2; D is unresolved. V lost 1 base to trimming and J lost 1 base, with 7 bases between them. Germline CDR1 and CDR2: LNHNV and YYDKDF (reference sequence). This CDR3 is built from 15 residues. Here the CDR3 DNA reads TGTGCCACCAGCAGAGGAAGAGGGAACACCGGGGAGCTGTTTTTT. The encoded protein is CATSRGRGNTGELFF.

The count of this clone is one. V is TRBV5-4 and J is TRBJ2-3, with D unclear. Between the trimmed V and J ends, which lost 0 bases and 5 bases, there was a span of 10 bases. The CDR3 totals 14 residues. Looked up from germline, CDR1 is SGHNT and CDR2 is YYREEE (reference sequence). CDR3 nucleotide sequence: TGTGCCAGCAGCTTGGCCAAAGCTGGAGATACGCAGTATTTT. Translated: CASSLAKAGDTQYF.

The rearrangement uses TRBV19 and TRBJ2-7, with TRBD2 identical over 9 bases. The CDR3 has 12 residues. Germline lookup yields CDR1 LNHDA and CDR2 SQIVND (reference sequence). Trimming cost V 6 bases and J 6 bases; bases outside gene matches: 3. The CDR3 sequence: CASSVREGEQYF. The DNA for the CDR3 is TGTGCCAGTAGCGTGCGGGAGGGCGAGCAGTACTTC.

This clone was counted only a few times. V usage is TRBV19 and J usage is TRBJ1-1; D is unresolved. This CDR3 has 11 residues. Germline V gives CDR1 LNHDA, CDR2 SQIVND (reference sequence). V lost 11 bases and J 5 bases, leaving 12 bases between the germline ends. CDR3 DNA: TGTGCCCTAAGGAGTAGGACTGAAGCTTTCTTT. Amino acids: CALRSRTEAFF.

This clone occurred once. The CDR3 region has the DNA TGTGCCATCAGGGACAGGGGGCTTGAAGCTTTCTTT. It specifies CAIRDRGLEAFF. The chain has TRBV10-3 and TRBJ1-1; 11 positions agree with TRBD1. This CDR3 has 12 amino acids. Germline CDR1 ENHRY, CDR2 SYGVKD. After removal of 6 bases from V and 7 bases from J, the junction contained 1 base not matched to a gene.

The V call is TRBV13, the J call TRBJ2-7; possible D gene TRBD2, 7 bases. V was cut by 5 bases and J by 5 bases, with 16 bases left in between. CDR3 length: 14 residues. Germline V CDR1 and CDR2: PRHDT, FYEKMQ (reference sequence). The CDR3 loop is CASSPWAGANEQYF. DNA of the CDR3: TGTGCCAGCAGCCCCTGGGCGGGGGCGAACGAGCAGTACTTC.

The chain recombines TRBV19 with TRBJ1-5, with a possible D match to TRBD1 (5 bases). CDR1 LNHDA and CDR2 SQIVND come from the germline V gene (reference sequence). V gave up 7 bases and J gave up 0 bases, with 16 bases separating them. CDR3 size: 16 residues. The CDR3 coding sequence is TGTGCCAGTAAGCACAGGAGTTCTTATAGCAATCAGCCCCAGCATTTT. Translating it yields CASKHRSSYSNQPQHF.

The chain combines TRBV6-5 with TRBJ2-3, with a possible D match to TRBD1 (5 bases). V was shortened by 2 bases and J by 3 bases, with 12 bases between the two germline ends. The germline gives CDR1 MNHEY, CDR2 SVGAGI. The CDR3 is 15 amino acids. Written as DNA, the CDR3 is TGTGCCAGCAGTTACGGGGCGGAACGTACAGATACGCAGTATTTT. The encoded protein is CASSYGAERTDTQYF.

This clone was picked up one time. The rearrangement links TRBV7-2 to TRBJ2-7, with 9 bases fitting TRBD2. Germline CDR1 SGHTA, CDR2 FQGNSA. CDR3 length: 16 residues. Trimming took 0 bases from V and 2 from J; bases not matched to a gene: 5. This CDR3 reads CASSLAGLAATYEQYF. The CDR3 coding sequence is TGTGCCAGCAGCTTAGCGGGACTAGCAGCTACCTACGAGCAGTACTTC.

The chain employs TRBV11-3 and TRBJ2-3; 8 nucleotides agree with TRBD2. The CDR3 spans 17 residues. Trimming removed 2 bases from V and 4 bases from J; junction bases left unmatched: 11. Germline CDR1 reads SGHNT; CDR2 reads YENEEA. CDR3 sequence (DNA): TGTGCCAGCAGCTTAACTGGCGCTAGCGGGCCCTCAGATACGCAGTATTTT. Protein: CASSLTGASGPSDTQYF.

The J gene is TRBJ2-1, the V gene TRBV18, with 11 bases lining up with TRBD2. The J segment lost 2 bases and the V segment lost 5 bases, leaving 2 bases of the junction unmatched. Germline CDR1 reads KGHSH; CDR2 reads LQKENI. CDR3 length equals 15 residues. The CDR3 DNA reads TGTGCCAGCTCAGGGACTAGCGGACCCTACAATGAGCAGTTCTTC. Its translation is CASSGTSGPYNEQFF. The whole variable domain, remainder taken from reference TRBV18 and TRBJ2-1, is NAGVMQNPRHLVRRRGQEARLRCSPMKGHSHVYWYRQLPEEGLKFMVYLQKENIIDESGMPKERFSAEFPKEGPSILRIQQVVRGDSAAYFCASSGTSGPYNEQFFGPGTRLTVL.

This rearrangement joins TRBV6-4 to TRBJ1-3; unclear D gene. This CDR3 is built from 12 residues. The germline V gene encodes CDR1 MRHNA and CDR2 SNTAGT. With 8 bases removed from V and 5 bases from J, the gap between germline ends came to 10 bases. The CDR3 region has the DNA TGTGCCAGCGGAGGCTGGCGAAACACCATATATTTT. Translated: CASGGWRNTIYF.

This clone came up a few times. Here the CDR3 reads CASSGQNYGYTF. The DNA of the CDR3 is TGTGCCAGCAGTGGGCAGAACTATGGCTACACCTTC. The chain uses TRBV28 and TRBJ1-2; no firm D call. From germline, CDR1 is MDHEN and CDR2 SYDVKM. V was clipped by 5 bases and J by 2 bases, with 6 bases between them. The CDR3 contains 12 residues.

The rearrangement uses TRBV27 and TRBJ2-3; TRBD2 aligns across 7 bases. Germline trimming cut 3 bases from V and 4 bases from J; bases unmatched to any gene: 10. The CDR3 runs to 16 residues. Per germline, CDR1 MNHEY and CDR2 SMNVEV (reference sequence). The DNA for the CDR3 is TGTGCCAGCAGTTTGGGTGGCGGGAGCGCCGCAGATACGCAGTATTTT. Translation: CASSLGGGSAADTQYF.

The chain is built from TRBV11-2 and TRBJ2-7, with D perhaps matching TRBD2 (5 bases). The V end was cut by 5 bases, the J end by 6 bases, with 20 bases between. Germline CDR1 is SGHAT and CDR2 is FQNNGV. The CDR3 sequence is 15 residues long. Here the CDR3 DNA reads TGTGCCAGCAGCCCCGAGGGTACTAGGGCGTCCGAGCAGTACTTC. Encoded protein: CASSPEGTRASEQYF.

The chain is built from TRBV19 and TRBJ1-1, with D possibly TRBD1 on 6 matching bases. CDR1 and CDR2 (germline): LNHDA, SQIVND (reference sequence). CDR3 length equals 15 residues. V was trimmed by 6 bases and J by 0 bases, leaving 14 bases between them. CDR3: CASSLGAGLNTEAFF. The CDR3 DNA is TGTGCCAGTAGCCTGGGGGCAGGATTGAACACTGAAGCTTTCTTT.

The gene calls are TRBV19 and TRBJ2-7; unclear D gene. The CDR3 spans 14 residues. Germline V gene data show CDR1 as LNHDA and CDR2 as SQIVND (reference sequence). V dropped 9 bases and J dropped 2 bases, with 17 bases sitting between them. The CDR3 coding sequence is TGTGCCAGCAGCCTGCCAGGTTATACCTACGAGCAGTACTTC. It is translated as CASSLPGYTYEQYF.

This clone was observed a single time. V gene TRBV9 combines with J gene TRBJ1-4; TRBD1 matches 10 bases. The length of the CDR3 is 15 residues. V trimming: 3 bases; J trimming: 4 bases; junction bases outside the gene matches: 3. Germline V CDR1 and CDR2: SGDLS, YYNGEE. The DNA of the CDR3 is TGTGCCAGCAGCGCTTGGACAGGGGGTAATGAAAAACTGTTTTTT. Translated, it gives CASSAWTGGNEKLFF.